The T cell receptor beta chain described here comes from a study of blood T cell repertoires in COVID-19. Libraries were prepared by immunoSEQ multiplex PCR; TCRdb keeps only in-frame clonotypes and omits some of them. There are about 210,000 clones in the sample; around 81% occur only once, and approximately 9% lies in the top ten. The CDR3 covers 15 residues. Germline V gene lookup returns CDR1 MNHNS and CDR2 SASEGT. V lost 3 bases and J lost 0, with 10 bases in between. The gene calls are TRBV6-1 and TRBJ2-3, with D maybe TRBD2 (6 bases). Sequencing used PBMCs or T cells enriched from blood (not recorded which). The sequence was collected from a woman between 50 and 59 years old with acute COVID-19. DNA for the CDR3: TGTGCCAGCAGTGATCAACGGGGGAGCACAGATACGCAGTATTTT. Amino acid sequence: CASSDQRGSTDTQYF.